This T cell receptor beta chain was identified during a study of T cell changes during pregnancy in multiple sclerosis. Trimming took off 0 bases at V and 10 bases at J, with 19 bases between the two ends. The germline V gene encodes CDR1 SGHKS and CDR2 YYEKEE (reference sequence). The CDR3 has 15 amino acids. Sequenced by immunoSEQ multiplex PCR; TCRdb stores in-frame clones only, minus some. The sample comprises about 98,000 clones, about 91% of which are singletons, and roughly 2.3% rests with the top ten. The V gene is TRBV5-5, the J gene TRBJ1-2, with D perhaps matching TRBD1 (6 bases). This receptor was identified in a female donor in good health, enrolled as a control in a pregnancy study. Sequencing was performed on peripheral blood, taken after pregnancy. The CDR3 loop is CASSLGGQRHGDYTF. DNA for the CDR3: TGTGCCAGCAGCTTGGGAGGACAGAGACACGGGGACTACACCTTC.